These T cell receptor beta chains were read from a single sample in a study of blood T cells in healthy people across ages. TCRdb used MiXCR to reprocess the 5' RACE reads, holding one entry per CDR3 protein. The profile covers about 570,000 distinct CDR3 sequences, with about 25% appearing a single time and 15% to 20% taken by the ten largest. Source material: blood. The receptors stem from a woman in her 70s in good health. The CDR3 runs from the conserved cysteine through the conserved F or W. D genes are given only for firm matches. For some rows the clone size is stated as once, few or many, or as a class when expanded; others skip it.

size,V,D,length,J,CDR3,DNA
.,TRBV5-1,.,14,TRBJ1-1,CASSLLSGHTEAFF,TGCGCCAGCAGCTTGTTGTCTGGGCACACTGAAGCTTTCTTT
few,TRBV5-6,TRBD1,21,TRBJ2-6,CASSLVSPQGPSFSGANVLTF,TGTGCCAGCAGCTTGGTAAGCCCACAGGGGCCTTCATTCTCTGGGGCCAACGTCCTGACTTTC
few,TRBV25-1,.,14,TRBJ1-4,CASSELGGNEKLFF,TGTGCCAGCAGTGAATTGGGTGGTAATGAAAAACTGTTTTTT
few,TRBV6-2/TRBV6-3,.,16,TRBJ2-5,CASSYLDNWYQETQYF,TGTGCCAGCAGTTACCTGGACAATTGGTACCAAGAGACCCAGTACTTC
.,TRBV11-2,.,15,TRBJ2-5,CASRHASGKQETQYF,TGTGCCAGCAGGCATGCATCTGGGAAACAAGAGACCCAGTACTTC
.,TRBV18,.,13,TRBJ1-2,CASSPADGYGYTF,TGTGCCAGCTCACCCGCGGACGGGTATGGCTACACCTTC
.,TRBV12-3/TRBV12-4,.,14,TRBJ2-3,CASSLGGSTDAQYF,TGTGCCAGCAGTTTAGGGGGAAGCACAGATGCGCAGTATTTT
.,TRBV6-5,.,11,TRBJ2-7,CASFQGYEQYF,TGTGCCAGCTTCCAGGGTTACGAGCAGTACTTC
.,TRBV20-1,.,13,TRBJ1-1,CSASPTSNTEAFF,TGCAGTGCTAGTCCTACATCGAACACTGAAGCTTTCTTT
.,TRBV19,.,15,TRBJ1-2,CASIALGGNDYGYTF,TGTGCCAGTATCGCTCTAGGGGGGAACGACTATGGCTACACCTTC
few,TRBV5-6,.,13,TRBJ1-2,CASSLVGAHGYTF,TGTGCCAGCAGCTTGGTAGGGGCGCATGGCTACACCTTC
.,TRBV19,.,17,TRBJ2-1,CASSIDKGLVAYNEQFF,TGTGCCAGTAGTATAGATAAGGGGCTAGTAGCATACAATGAGCAGTTCTTC
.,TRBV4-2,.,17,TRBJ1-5,CASSLSDGGRSNQPQHF,TGTGCCAGCAGCCTCTCAGATGGGGGGCGAAGCAATCAGCCCCAGCATTTT
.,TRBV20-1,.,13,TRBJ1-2,CSASVDSRNGYTF,TGCAGTGCCTCGGTGGACAGTAGGAATGGCTACACCTTC
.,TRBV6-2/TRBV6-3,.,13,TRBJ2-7,CASSIQSSYEQYF,TGTGCCAGCAGCATACAGAGCTCCTACGAGCAGTACTTC
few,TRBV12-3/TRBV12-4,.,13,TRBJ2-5,CASGPRGQETQYF,TGTGCCAGCGGCCCGAGGGGCCAAGAGACCCAGTACTTC
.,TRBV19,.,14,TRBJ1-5,CASSPVGPNQPQHF,TGTGCCAGTAGCCCTGTGGGCCCCAATCAGCCCCAGCATTTT
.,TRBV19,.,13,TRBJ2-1,CASSRPGVHEQFF,TGTGCCAGTAGTAGACCCGGGGTGCATGAGCAGTTCTTC
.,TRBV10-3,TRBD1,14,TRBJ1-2,CAISGTGGDYGYTF,TGTGCCATCAGTGGAACAGGGGGCGACTATGGCTACACCTTC
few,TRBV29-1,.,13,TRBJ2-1,CSVVIGPGNEQFF,TGCAGCGTTGTGATCGGTCCAGGGAATGAGCAGTTCTTC
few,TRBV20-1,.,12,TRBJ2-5,CSTGPSGITQYF,TGCAGTACCGGGCCCAGTGGGATCACCCAGTACTTC
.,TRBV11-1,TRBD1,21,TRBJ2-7,CASSSAKLPGQGARSIYEQYF,TGTGCCAGCAGCTCCGCGAAATTACCGGGACAGGGGGCCCGATCGATCTACGAGCAGTACTTC
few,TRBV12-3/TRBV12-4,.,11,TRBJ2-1,CAGSSKGEQFF,TGTGCCGGCAGTTCCAAAGGTGAGCAGTTCTTC
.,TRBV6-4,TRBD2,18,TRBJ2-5,CASSALIGLAGLQETQYF,TGTGCCAGCAGCGCCCTGATCGGACTAGCGGGGCTCCAAGAGACCCAGTACTTC
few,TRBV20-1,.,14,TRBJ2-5,CSAFYGPLQETQYF,TGCAGTGCTTTTTACGGACCGCTACAAGAGACCCAGTACTTC
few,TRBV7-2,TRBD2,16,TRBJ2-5,CASSLLRAGGLETQYF,TGTGCCAGCAGCTTATTACGAGCGGGGGGCTTAGAGACCCAGTACTTC
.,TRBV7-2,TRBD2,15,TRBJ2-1,CASSLAGGIFNEQFF,TGTGCCAGCAGCTTAGCGGGGGGGATTTTCAATGAGCAGTTCTTC
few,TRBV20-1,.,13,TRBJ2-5,CSAGGGYQETQYF,TGCAGTGCCGGGGGCGGCTACCAAGAGACCCAGTACTTC
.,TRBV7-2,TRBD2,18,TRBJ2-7,CASSLSTSGGTISYEQYF,TGTGCCAGCAGCTTATCGACTAGCGGGGGGACCATCTCTTACGAGCAGTACTTC
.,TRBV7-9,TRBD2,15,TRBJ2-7,CASSSDSSGSDEQYF,TGTGCCAGCAGTTCTGATTCTAGCGGGAGTGACGAGCAGTACTTC
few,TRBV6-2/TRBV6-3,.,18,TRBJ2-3,CASSPPIWGSFHTDTQYF,TGTGCCAGCAGTCCTCCAATTTGGGGCTCGTTCCATACAGATACGCAGTATTTT
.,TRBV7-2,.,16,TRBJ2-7,CASSLEGGRGDYEQYF,TGTGCCAGCAGCTTAGAGGGGGGGCGCGGCGACTACGAGCAGTACTTC
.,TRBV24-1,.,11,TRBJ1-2,CATSDGSGYTF,TGTGCCACCAGTGATGGCAGTGGCTACACCTTC
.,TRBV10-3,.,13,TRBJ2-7,CAISETGAYEQYF,TGTGCCATCAGTGAGACAGGAGCCTACGAGCAGTACTTC
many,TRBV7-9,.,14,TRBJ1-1,CASSFDGQGAEAFF,TGTGCCAGCAGCTTTGATGGCCAGGGCGCTGAAGCTTTCTTT
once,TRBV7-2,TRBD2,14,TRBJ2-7,CASSLVAGNNEQLF,TGTGCCAGCAGCTTAGTAGCGGGGAACAATGAGCAGCTCTTC
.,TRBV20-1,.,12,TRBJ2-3,CSGAVSTDTLYF,TGCAGTGGGGCGGTGTCCACAGATACGCTGTATTTT
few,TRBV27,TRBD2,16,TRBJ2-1,CASRRPSGGASSEQFF,TGTGCCAGCAGAAGACCTAGCGGGGGGGCCAGCAGTGAGCAGTTCTTC
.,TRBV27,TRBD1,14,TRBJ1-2,CASSSKQGSNGYTF,TGTGCCAGCAGTAGTAAACAGGGGTCTAATGGCTACACCTTC
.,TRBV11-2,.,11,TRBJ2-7,CASSLEGVLYF,TGTGCCAGCAGCTTAGAGGGGGTCCTGTACTTC
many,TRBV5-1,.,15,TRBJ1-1,CASSLGLTSGTEAFF,TGCGCCAGCAGCTTAGGTCTCACCTCGGGAACTGAAGCTTTCTTT
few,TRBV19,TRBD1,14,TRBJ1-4,CASSQGARGEKLFF,TGTGCCAGTAGTCAGGGGGCGCGGGGTGAAAAACTGTTTTTT
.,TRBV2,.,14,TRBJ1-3,CASSADSPGNTIYF,TGTGCCAGCAGTGCGGACAGTCCTGGAAACACCATATATTTT
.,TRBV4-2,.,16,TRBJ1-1,CASSQISAGLNTEAFF,TGTGCCAGCAGCCAAATTTCGGCAGGACTAAACACTGAAGCTTTCTTT
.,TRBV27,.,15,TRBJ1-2,CASSLGDPVLYGYTF,TGTGCCAGCAGCCTGGGAGACCCGGTACTCTATGGCTACACCTTC
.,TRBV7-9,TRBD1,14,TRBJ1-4,CASSRQDRTEKLFF,TGTGCCAGCAGTAGGCAGGACAGGACTGAAAAACTGTTTTTT
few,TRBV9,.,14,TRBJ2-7,CASSEDTGDYEQYF,TGTGCCAGCAGCGAAGACACGGGAGACTACGAGCAGTACTTC
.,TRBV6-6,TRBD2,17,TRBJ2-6,CASSGLATVSGANVLTF,TGTGCCAGCAGTGGACTAGCAACGGTATCTGGGGCCAACGTCCTGACTTTC
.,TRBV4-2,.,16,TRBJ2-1,CASSQEIRQIIKGQFF,TGTGCCAGCAGCCAAGAAATCCGGCAGATAATAAAGGGGCAGTTCTTC
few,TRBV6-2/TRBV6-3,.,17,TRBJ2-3,CASSKGTSNRPTDTQYF,TGTGCCAGCAGCAAGGGGACTTCCAATAGACCCACAGATACGCAGTATTTT
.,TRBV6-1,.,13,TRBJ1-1,CASLRSIAPEAFF,TGTGCCAGCCTGCGATCCATAGCCCCTGAAGCTTTCTTT